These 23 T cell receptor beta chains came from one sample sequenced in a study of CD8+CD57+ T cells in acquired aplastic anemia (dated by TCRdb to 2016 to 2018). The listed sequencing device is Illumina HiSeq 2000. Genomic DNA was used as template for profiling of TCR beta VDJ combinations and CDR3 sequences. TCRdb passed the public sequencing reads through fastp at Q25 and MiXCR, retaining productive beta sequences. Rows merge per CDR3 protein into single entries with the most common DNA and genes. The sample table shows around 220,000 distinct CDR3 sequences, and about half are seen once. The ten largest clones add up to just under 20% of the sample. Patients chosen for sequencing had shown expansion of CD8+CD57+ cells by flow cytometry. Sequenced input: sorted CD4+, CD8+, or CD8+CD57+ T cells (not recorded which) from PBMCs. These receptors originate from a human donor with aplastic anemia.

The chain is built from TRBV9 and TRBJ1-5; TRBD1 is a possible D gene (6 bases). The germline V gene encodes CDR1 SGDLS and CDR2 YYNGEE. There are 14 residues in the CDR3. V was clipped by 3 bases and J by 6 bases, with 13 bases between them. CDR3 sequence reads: CASSEGGDGQPQHF. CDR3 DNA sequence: TGTGCCAGCAGCGAGGGGGGGGATGGTCAGCCCCAGCATTTT.

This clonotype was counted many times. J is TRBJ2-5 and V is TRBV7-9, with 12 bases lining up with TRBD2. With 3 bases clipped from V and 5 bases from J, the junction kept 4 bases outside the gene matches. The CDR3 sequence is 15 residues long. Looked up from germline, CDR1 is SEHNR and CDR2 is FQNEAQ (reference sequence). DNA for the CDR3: TGTGCCAGCAGCTTCCTAGCGGGGGGGCCTGAGACCCAGTACTTC. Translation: CASSFLAGGPETQYF.

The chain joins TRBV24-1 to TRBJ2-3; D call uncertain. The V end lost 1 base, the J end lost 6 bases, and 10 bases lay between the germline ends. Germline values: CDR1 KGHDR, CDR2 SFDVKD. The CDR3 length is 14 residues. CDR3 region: CATSDFTLSDTQYF. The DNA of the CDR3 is TGTGCCACCAGTGATTTCACCCTGTCCGATACGCAGTATTTT.

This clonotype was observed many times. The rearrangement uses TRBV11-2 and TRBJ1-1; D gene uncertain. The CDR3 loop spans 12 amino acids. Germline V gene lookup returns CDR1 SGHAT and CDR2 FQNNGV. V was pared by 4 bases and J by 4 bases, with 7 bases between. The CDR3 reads CASSSFLTEAFF. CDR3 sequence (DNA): TGTGCCAGCAGCTCCTTTCTCACTGAAGCTTTCTTT. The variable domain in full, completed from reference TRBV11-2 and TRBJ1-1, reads EAGVAQSPRYKIIEKRQSVAFWCNPISGHATLYWYQQILGQGPKLLIQFQNNGVVDDSQLPKDRFSAERLKGVDSTLKIQPAKLEDSAVYLCASSSFLTEAFFGQGTRLTVV.

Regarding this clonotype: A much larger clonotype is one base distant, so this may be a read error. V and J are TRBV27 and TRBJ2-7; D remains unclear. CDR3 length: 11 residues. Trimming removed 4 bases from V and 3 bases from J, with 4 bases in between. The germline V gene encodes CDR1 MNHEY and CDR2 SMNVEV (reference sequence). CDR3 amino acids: CASSWNYEQYF. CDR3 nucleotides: TGTGCCAGCAGTTGGAACTACGAGCAGTACTTC.

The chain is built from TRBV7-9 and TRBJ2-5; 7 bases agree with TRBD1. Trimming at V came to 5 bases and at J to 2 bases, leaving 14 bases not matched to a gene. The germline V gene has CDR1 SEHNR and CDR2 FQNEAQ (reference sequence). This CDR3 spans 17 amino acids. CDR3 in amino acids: CASSPGRGTFQQETQYF. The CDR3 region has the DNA TGTGCCAGCAGCCCGGGCAGGGGGACCTTCCAACAAGAGACCCAGTACTTC.

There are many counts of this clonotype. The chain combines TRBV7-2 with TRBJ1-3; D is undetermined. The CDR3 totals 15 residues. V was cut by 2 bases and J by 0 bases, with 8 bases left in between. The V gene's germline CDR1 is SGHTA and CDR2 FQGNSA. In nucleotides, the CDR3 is TGTGCCAGCAGCTTAAGAACCGTCTCTGGAAACACCATATATTTT. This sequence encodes CASSLRTVSGNTIYF.

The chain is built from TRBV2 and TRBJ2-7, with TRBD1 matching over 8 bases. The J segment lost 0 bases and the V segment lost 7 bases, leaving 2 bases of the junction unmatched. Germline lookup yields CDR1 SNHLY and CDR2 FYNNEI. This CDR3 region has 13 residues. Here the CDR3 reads CASNTGGSYEQYV. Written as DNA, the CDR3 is TGTGCCAGCAATACAGGGGGCTCCTACGAGCAGTACGTC.

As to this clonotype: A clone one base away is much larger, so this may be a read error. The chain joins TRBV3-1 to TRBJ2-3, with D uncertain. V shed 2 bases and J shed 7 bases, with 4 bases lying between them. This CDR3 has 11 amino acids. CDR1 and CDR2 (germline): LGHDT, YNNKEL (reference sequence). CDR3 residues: CASSQPYTQYF. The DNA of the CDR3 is TGTGCCAGCAGCCAACCGTATACGCAGTATTTT.

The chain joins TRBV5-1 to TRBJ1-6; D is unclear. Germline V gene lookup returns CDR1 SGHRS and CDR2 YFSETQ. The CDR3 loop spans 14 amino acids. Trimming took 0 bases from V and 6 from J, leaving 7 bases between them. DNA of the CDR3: TGCGCCAGCAGCTTGGCCTTAACTAATTCACCCCTCCACTTT. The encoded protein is CASSLALTNSPLHF.

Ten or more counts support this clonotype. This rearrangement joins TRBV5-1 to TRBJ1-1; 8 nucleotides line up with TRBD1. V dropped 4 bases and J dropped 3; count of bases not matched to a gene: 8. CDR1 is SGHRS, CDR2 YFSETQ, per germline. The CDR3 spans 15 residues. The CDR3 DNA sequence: TGCGCCAGCAGCCCTACAGGGGGTGCGGACACTGAAGCTTTCTTT. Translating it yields CASSPTGGADTEAFF.

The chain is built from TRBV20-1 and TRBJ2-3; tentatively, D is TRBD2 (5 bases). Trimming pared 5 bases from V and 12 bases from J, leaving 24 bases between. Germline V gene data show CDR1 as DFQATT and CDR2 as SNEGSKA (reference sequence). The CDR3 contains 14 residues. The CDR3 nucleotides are TGCAGTGCTGGGAGTCACCTAGGACCAGGTGGCCAGTATTTT. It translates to CSAGSHLGPGGQYF.

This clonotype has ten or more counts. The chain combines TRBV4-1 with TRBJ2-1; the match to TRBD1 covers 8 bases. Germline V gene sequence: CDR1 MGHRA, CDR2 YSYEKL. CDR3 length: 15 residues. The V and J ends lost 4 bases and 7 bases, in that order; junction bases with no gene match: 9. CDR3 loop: CASSPDFRGQNEQFF. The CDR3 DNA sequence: TGCGCCAGCAGCCCTGATTTCAGGGGGCAGAATGAGCAGTTCTTC.

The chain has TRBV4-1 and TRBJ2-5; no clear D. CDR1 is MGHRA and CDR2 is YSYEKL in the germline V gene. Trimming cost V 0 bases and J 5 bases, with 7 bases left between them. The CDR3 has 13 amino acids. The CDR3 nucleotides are TGCGCCAGCAGCCAAGAGAGAAGGGAGACCCAGTACTTC. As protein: CASSQERRETQYF.

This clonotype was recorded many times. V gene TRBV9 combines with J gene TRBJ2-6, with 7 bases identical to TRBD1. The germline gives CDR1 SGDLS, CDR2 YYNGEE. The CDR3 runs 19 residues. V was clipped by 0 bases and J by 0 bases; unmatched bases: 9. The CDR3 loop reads CASSVVPGTEYSGANVLTF. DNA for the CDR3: TGTGCCAGCAGCGTAGTGCCAGGGACAGAATACTCTGGGGCCAACGTCCTGACTTTC. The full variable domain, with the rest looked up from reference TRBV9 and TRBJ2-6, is DSGVTQTPKHLITATGQRVTLRCSPRSGDLSVYWYQQSLDQGLQFLIQYYNGEERAKGNILERFSAQQFPDLHSELNLSSLELGDSALYFCASSVVPGTEYSGANVLTFGAGSRLTVL.

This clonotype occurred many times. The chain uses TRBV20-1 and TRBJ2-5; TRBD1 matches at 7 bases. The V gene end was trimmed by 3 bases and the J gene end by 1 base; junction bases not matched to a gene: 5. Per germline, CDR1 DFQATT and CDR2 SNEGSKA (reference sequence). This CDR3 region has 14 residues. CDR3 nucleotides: TGCAGTGCTAGCCTCCGGGACAGCCAAGAGACCCAGTACTTC. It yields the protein CSASLRDSQETQYF.

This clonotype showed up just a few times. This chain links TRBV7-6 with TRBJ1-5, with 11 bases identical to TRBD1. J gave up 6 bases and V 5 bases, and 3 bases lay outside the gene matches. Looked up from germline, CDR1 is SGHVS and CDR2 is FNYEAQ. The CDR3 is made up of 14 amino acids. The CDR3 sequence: CASSPGTGGQPQHF. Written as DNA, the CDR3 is TGTGCCAGCAGCCCAGGGACAGGGGGTCAGCCCCAGCATTTT.

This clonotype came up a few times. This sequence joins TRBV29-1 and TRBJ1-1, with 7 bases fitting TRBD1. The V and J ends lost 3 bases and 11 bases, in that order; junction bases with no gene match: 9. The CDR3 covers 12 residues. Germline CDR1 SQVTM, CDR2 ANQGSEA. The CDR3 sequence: CSVERDSVGAFF. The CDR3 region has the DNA TGCAGCGTTGAGAGGGACAGTGTAGGCGCTTTCTTT.

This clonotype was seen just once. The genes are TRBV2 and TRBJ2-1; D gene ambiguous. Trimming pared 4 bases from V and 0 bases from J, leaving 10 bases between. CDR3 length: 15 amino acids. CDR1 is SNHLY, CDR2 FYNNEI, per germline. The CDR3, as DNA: TGTGCCAGCAGTGCCATAAGGGTCTCCTACAATGAGCAGTTCTTC. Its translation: CASSAIRVSYNEQFF.

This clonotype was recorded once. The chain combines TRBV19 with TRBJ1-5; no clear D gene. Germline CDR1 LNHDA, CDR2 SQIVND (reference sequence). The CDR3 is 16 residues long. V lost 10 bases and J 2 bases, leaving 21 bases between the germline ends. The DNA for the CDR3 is TGTGCCACCCCCCCGGAGGAAAACGCCGGCAATCAGCCCCAGCATTTT. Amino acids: CATPPEENAGNQPQHF.

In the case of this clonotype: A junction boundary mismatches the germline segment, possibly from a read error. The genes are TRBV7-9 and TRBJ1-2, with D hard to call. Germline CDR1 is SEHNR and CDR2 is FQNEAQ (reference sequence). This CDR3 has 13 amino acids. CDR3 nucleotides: TGCGCCAGCAGCTTGGCCGGCCGGAGTGGCTACACCTTC. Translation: CASSLAGRSGYTF. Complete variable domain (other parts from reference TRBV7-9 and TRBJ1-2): DTGVSQNPRHKITKRGQNVTFRCDPISEHNRLYWYRQTLGQGPEFLTYFQNEAQLEKSRLLSDRFSAERPKGSFSTLEIQRTEQGDSAMYLCASSLAGRSGYTFGSGTRLTVV.

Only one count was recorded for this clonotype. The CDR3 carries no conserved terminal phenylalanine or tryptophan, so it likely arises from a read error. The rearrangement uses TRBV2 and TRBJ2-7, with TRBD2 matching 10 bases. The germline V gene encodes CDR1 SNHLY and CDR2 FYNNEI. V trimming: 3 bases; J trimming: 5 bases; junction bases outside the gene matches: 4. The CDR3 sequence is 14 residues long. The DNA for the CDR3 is TGTGCCAGCAGTGATCTAGCGGGGGACCACGAGCAGTACTCC. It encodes CASSDLAGDHEQYS.

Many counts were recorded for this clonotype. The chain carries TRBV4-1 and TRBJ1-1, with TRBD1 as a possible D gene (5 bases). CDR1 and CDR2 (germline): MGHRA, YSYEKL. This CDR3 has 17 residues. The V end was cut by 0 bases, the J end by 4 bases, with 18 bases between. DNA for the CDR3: TGCGCCAGCAGCCAAGATCCGGGGCGCATGGGGTCCACTGAAGCTTTCTTT. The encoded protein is CASSQDPGRMGSTEAFF.